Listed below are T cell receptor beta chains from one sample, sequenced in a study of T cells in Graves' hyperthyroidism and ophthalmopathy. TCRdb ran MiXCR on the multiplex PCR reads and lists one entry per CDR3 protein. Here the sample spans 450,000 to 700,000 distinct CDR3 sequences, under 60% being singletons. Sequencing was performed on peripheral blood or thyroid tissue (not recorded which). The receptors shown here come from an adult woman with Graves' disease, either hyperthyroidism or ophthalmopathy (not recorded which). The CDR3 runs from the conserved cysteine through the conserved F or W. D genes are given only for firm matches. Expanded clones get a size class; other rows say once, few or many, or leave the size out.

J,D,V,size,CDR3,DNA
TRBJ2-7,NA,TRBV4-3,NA,CASSQLPTGRYEQYF,TGCGCCAGCAGCCAACTCCCGACAGGTCGATACGAGCAGTACTTC
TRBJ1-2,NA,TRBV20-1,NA,CSADRANYGYTF,TGCAGTGCAGACAGAGCTAACTATGGCTACACCTTC
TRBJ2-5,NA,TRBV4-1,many,CASSQARNRETQYF,TGCGCCAGCAGCCAGGCTAGGAATCGGGAGACCCAGTACTTC
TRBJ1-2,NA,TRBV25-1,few,CASSEWATSSTDGYTF,TGTGCCAGCAGTGAATGGGCCACTTCTTCGACCGATGGCTACACCTTC
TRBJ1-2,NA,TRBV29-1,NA,CSLDGDYGYTF,TGCAGCCTAGACGGAGACTATGGCTACACCTTC
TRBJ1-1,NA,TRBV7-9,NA,CASSLDPNTAAFF,TGTGCCAGCAGCTTGGACCCCAACACTGCAGCTTTCTTT
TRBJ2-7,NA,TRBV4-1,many,CASSNFRDGDYYEQYF,TGCGCCAGCAGCAACTTCCGGGACGGCGACTACTACGAGCAGTACTTC
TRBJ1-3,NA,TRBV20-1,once,CSARQGTFGNTIYF,TGCAGTGCCAGACAAGGGACATTCGGAAACACCATATATTTT
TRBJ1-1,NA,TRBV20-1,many,CSARDLGSWTEAFF,TGCAGTGCTAGAGATCTGGGTTCTTGGACTGAAGCTTTCTTT
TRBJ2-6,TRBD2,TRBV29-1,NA,CSAMGGDNVLTF,TGCAGCGCAATGGGGGGGGACAACGTCCTGACTTTC
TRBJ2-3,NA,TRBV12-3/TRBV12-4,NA,CASKTGFYTDTQYF,TGTGCCAGCAAAACAGGGTTTTACACAGATACGCAGTATTTT
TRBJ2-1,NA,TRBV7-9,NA,CASSPKVLSYNEQFF,TGTGCCAGCAGCCCAAAGGTACTTTCCTACAATGAGCAGTTCTTC
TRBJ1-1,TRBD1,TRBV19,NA,CASSIATTGGTEAFF,TGTGCCAGTAGTATAGCCACGACAGGGGGCACTGAAGCTTTCTTT
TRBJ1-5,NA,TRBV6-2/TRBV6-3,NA,CASRGRTVGYRPQHF,TGTGCCAGCAGAGGACGGACAGTCGGGTATCGGCCCCAGCATTTT
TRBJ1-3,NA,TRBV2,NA,CASSATAGNTIYF,TGTGCCAGCAGTGCAACCGCTGGAAACACCATATATTTT
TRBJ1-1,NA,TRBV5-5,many,CASSLPGAGGAFF,TGTGCCAGCAGCCTCCCAGGGGCGGGTGGAGCTTTCTTT
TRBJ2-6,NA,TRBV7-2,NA,CASSRGSGTSGANVLTF,TGTGCCAGCAGCCGCGGTAGTGGGACCTCTGGGGCCAACGTCCTGACTTTC
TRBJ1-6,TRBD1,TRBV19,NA,CASNDRGDSPLHF,TGTGCCAGTAACGACAGGGGTGATTCACCCCTCCACTTT
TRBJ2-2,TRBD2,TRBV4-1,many,CASTAAGQNTGELFF,TGCGCCAGCACCGCAGCGGGGCAGAACACCGGGGAGCTGTTTTTT
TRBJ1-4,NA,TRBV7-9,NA,CASSLQGGLFF,TGTGCCAGCAGCTTACAGGGAGGACTGTTTTTT
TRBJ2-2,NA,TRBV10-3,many,CAISETSHTGELFF,TGTGCCATCAGTGAGACTTCCCACACCGGGGAGCTGTTTTTT
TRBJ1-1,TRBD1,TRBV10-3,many,CAISESTGVAFF,TGTGCCATCAGTGAGTCGACAGGGGTAGCTTTCTTT
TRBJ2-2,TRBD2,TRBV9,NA,CASAGRGRGTGELFF,TGTGCCAGCGCGGGGCGGGGGAGAGGCACCGGGGAGCTGTTTTTT
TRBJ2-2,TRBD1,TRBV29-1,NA,CSGGTGSTGELFF,TGCAGCGGTGGGACAGGGAGCACCGGGGAGCTGTTTTTT
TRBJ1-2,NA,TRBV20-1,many,CSARAMGGGYTF,TGCAGTGCTAGAGCGATGGGGGGAGGCTACACCTTC
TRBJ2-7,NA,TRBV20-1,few,CSASLGGYEQYF,TGCAGTGCTAGTTTGGGTGGCTACGAGCAGTACTTC
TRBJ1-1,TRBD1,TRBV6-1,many,CASKGNRGSNTEAFF,TGTGCCAGCAAGGGCAACAGGGGGTCGAACACTGAAGCTTTCTTT
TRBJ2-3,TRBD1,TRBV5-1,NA,CASSQGQGGDTQYF,TGCGCCAGCAGCCAAGGACAGGGGGGAGATACGCAGTATTTT
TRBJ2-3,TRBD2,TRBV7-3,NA,CASSSGLAGGADTQYF,TGTGCCAGCAGCTCCGGACTAGCGGGAGGGGCAGATACGCAGTATTTT
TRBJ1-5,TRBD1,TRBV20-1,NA,CSAVDRVRQHF,TGCAGTGCTGTGGACAGGGTGCGCCAGCATTTT
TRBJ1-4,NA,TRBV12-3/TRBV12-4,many,CASSFEQSQKLFF,TGTGCCAGCAGTTTTGAACAGAGTCAAAAACTGTTTTTT
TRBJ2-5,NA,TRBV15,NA,CATSRRLGGETQYF,TGTGCCACCAGCAGAAGACTAGGGGGAGAGACCCAGTACTTC
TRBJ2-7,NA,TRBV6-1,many,CASSEAGASSYEQYF,TGTGCCAGCAGTGAAGCAGGGGCCTCCTCCTACGAGCAGTACTTC
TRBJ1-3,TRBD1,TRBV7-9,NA,CASSLPRGKVSSGNTIYF,TGTGCCAGCAGCTTGCCCAGGGGGAAGGTATCCTCTGGAAACACCATATATTTT
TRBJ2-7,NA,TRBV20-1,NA,CSARARNYEQYF,TGCAGTGCTAGGGCTAGGAACTACGAGCAGTACTTC
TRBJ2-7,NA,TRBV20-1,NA,CSASSAGSGEQYF,TGCAGTGCTTCTTCCGCGGGGTCTGGGGAGCAGTACTTC
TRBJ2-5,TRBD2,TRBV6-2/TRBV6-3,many,CASTFLAEQETQYF,TGTGCCAGTACCTTCCTAGCGGAACAAGAGACCCAGTACTTC
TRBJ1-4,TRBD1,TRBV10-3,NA,CAISEAGGEKLFF,TGTGCCATCAGTGAGGCAGGGGGAGAAAAACTGTTTTTT
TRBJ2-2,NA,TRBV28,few,CASSPRGVGTGELFF,TGTGCCAGCAGTCCGCGAGGTGTCGGGACCGGGGAGCTGTTTTTT
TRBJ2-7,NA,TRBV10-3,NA,CAISGTGELYF,TGTGCCATCAGTGGGACCGGGGAGCTGTACTTC
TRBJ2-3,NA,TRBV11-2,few,CASSSLKFTDTQYF,TGTGCCAGCAGCTCACTGAAGTTCACAGATACGCAGTATTTT
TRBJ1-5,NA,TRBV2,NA,CACSAAPRVSGNQPQHF,TGTGCCTGCAGTGCTGCCCCCAGGGTCTCGGGCAATCAGCCCCAGCATTTT
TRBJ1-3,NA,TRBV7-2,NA,CASSLRRGVGNTIYF,TGTGCCAGCAGCTTACGCAGGGGTGTTGGAAACACCATATATTTT
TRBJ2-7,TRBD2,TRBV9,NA,CASSPTSGATYEQYF,TGTGCCAGCTCACCTACTAGCGGAGCTACCTACGAGCAGTACTTC
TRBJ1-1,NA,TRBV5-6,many,CASSLQGWTEAFF,TGTGCCAGCAGCTTGCAAGGGTGGACTGAAGCTTTCTTT
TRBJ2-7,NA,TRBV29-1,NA,CSVVQGTGSYEQYF,TGCAGCGTAGTACAGGGGACTGGTTCCTACGAGCAGTACTTC
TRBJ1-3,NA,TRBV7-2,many,CASSSRGLSGNTIYF,TGTGCCAGCAGCTCACGGGGACTCTCTGGAAACACCATATATTTT
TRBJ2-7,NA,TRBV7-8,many,CASRPRGLLSYEQYF,TGTGCCAGCAGACCAAGAGGACTTCTCTCCTACGAGCAGTACTTC
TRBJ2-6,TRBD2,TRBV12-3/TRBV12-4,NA,CASSNSGRGYSGANVLTF,TGTGCCAGCAGTAATAGCGGGAGGGGTTACTCTGGGGCCAACGTCCTGACTTTC
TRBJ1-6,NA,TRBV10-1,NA,CASRDGNQPLHF,TGCGCCAGCAGGGATGGCAATCAGCCCCTCCACTTT
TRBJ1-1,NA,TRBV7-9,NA,CASSFTGGVRTEAFF,TGTGCCAGCAGCTTTACCGGAGGGGTTCGCACTGAAGCTTTCTTT
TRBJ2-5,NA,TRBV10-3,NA,CATSDYRVGETQYF,TGTGCCACCAGTGATTACAGGGTGGGAGAGACCCAGTACTTC
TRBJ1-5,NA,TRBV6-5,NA,CASSYSPQLGQPQHF,TGTGCCAGCAGTTACTCCCCTCAGTTAGGCCAGCCCCAGCATTTT